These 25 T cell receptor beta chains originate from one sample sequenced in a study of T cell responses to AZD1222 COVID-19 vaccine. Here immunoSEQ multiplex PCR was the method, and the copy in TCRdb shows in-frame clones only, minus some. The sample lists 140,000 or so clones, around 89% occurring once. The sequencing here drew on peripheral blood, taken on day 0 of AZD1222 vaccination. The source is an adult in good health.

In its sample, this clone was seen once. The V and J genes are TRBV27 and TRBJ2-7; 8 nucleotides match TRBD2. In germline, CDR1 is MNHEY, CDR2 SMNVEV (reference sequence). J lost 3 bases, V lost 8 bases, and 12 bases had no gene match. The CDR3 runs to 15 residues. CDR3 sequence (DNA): TGTGCCAGCTCGGAAAGGAGCGGGGGCGGCTACGAGCAGTACTTC. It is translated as CASSERSGGGYEQYF.

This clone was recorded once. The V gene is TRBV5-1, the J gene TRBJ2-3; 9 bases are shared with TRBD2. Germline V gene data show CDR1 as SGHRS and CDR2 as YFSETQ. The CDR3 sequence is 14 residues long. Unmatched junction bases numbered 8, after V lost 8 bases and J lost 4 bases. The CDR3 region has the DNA TGCGCCAGTTTGGCGGGAGGGCCCCCAGATACGCAGTATTTT. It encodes CASLAGGPPDTQYF.

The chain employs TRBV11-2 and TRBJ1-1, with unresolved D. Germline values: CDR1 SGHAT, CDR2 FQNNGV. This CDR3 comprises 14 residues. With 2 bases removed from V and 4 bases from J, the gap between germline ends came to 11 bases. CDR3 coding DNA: TGTGCCAGCAGCTTACAGAGGGAGGGCACTGAAGCTTTCTTT. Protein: CASSLQREGTEAFF. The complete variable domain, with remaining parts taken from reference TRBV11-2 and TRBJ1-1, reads EAGVAQSPRYKIIEKRQSVAFWCNPISGHATLYWYQQILGQGPKLLIQFQNNGVVDDSQLPKDRFSAERLKGVDSTLKIQPAKLEDSAVYLCASSLQREGTEAFFGQGTRLTVV.

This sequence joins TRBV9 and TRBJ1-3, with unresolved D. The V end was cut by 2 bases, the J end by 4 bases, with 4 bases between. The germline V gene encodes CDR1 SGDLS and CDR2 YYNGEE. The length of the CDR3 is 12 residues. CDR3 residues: CASSVGGNTIYF. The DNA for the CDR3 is TGTGCCAGCAGCGTTGGCGGAAACACCATATATTTT.

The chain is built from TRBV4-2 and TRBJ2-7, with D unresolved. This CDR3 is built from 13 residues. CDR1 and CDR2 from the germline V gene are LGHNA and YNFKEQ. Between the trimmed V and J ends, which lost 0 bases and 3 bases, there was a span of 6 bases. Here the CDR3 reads CASSQEGRYEQYF. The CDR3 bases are TGTGCCAGCAGCCAAGAAGGCCGCTACGAGCAGTACTTC.

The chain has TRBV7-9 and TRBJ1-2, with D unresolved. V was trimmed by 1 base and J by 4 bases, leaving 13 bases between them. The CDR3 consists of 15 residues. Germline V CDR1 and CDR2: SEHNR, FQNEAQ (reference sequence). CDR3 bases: TGTGCCAGCAGCTTAGAAGGCAGTACCCTCTATGGCTACACCTTC. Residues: CASSLEGSTLYGYTF.

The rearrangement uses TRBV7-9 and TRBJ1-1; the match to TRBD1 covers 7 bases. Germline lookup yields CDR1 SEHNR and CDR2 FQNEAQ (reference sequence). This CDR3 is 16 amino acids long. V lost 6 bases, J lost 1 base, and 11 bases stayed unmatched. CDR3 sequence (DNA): TGTGCCAGCAGTCCCATATGGGACAGCCGGAACACTGAAGCTTTCTTT. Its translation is CASSPIWDSRNTEAFF.

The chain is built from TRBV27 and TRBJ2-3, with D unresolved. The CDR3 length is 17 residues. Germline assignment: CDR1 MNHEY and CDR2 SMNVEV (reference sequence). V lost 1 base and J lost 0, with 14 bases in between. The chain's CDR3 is CASSLWSVTSSTDTQYF. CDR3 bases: TGTGCCAGCAGTTTATGGTCCGTCACTTCTAGCACAGATACGCAGTATTTT.

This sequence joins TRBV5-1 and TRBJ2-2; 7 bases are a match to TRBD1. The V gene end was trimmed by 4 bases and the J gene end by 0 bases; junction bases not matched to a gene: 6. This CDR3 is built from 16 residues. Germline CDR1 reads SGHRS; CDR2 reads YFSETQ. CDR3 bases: TGCGCCAGCAGCCGGGACAGCACCTCGAACACCGGGGAGCTGTTTTTT. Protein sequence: CASSRDSTSNTGELFF.

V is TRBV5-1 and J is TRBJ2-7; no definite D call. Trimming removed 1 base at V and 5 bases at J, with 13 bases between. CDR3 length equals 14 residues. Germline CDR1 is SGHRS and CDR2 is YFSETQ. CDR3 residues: CASSLREGKHEQYF. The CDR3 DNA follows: TGCGCCAGCAGCTTGAGAGAAGGGAAGCACGAGCAGTACTTC. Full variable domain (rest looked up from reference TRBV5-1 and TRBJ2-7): KAGVTQTPRYLIKTRGQQVTLSCSPISGHRSVSWYQQTPGQGLQFLFEYFSETQRNKGNFPGRFSGRQFSNSRSEMNVSTLELGDSALYLCASSLREGKHEQYFGPGTRLTVT.

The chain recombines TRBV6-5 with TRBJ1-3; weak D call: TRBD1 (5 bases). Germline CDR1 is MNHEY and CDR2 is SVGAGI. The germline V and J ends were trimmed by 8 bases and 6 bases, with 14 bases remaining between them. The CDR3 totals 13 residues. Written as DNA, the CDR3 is TGTGCCAGCCGGGGCAGCGGGGTAAACACCATATATTTT. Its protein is CASRGSGVNTIYF.

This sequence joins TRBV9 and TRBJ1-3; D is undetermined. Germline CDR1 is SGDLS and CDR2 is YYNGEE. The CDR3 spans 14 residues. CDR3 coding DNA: TGTGGGTCTGGACGTGGGAGCTCTGGAAACACCATATATTTT. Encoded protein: CGSGRGSSGNTIYF.

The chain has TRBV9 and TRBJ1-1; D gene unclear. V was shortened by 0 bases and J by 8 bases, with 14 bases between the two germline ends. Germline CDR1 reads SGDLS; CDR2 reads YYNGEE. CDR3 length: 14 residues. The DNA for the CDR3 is TGTGCCAGCAGCGTAGGTGACGGTCTCCTAGAAGCTTTCTTT. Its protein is CASSVGDGLLEAFF.

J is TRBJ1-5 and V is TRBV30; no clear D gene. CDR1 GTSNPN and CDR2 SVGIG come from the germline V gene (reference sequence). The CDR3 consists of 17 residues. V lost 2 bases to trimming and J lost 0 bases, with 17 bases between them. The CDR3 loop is CAWSSSRVTGSNQPQHF. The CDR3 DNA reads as TGTGCCTGGAGTAGTTCAAGGGTCACGGGTAGCAATCAGCCCCAGCATTTT.

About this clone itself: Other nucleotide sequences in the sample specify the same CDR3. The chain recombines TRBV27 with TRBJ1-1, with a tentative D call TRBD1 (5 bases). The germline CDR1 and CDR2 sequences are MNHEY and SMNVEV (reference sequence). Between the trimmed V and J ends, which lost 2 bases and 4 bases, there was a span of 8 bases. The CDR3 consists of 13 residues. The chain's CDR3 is CASSLGGGTEAFF. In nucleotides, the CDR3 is TGTGCCAGCAGTTTAGGGGGGGGCACTGAAGCTTTCTTT.

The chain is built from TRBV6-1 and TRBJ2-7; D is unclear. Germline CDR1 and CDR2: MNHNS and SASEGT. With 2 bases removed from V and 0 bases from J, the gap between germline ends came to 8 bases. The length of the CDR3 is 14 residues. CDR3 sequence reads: CASSELWSSYEQYF. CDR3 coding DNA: TGTGCCAGCAGTGAATTGTGGAGCTCCTACGAGCAGTACTTC.

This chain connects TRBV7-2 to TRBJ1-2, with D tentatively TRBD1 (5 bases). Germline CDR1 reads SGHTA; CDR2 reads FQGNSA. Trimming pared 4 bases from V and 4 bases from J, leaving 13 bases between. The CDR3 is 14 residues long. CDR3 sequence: CASSSPRGGYGYTF. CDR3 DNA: TGTGCCAGCAGCTCCCCAAGGGGAGGCTATGGCTACACCTTC.

The CDR3 protein is CASSTKNRGPGGEAFF. CDR3 nucleotides: TGTGCCAGCAGCACAAAGAACAGGGGGCCCGGAGGTGAAGCTTTCTTT. The rearrangement uses TRBV5-4 and TRBJ1-1, with TRBD1 matching over 9 bases. The germline gives CDR1 SGHNT, CDR2 YYREEE (reference sequence). V shed 4 bases, J shed 7 bases, and the junction held 14 bases outside the gene matches. The CDR3 spans 16 residues.

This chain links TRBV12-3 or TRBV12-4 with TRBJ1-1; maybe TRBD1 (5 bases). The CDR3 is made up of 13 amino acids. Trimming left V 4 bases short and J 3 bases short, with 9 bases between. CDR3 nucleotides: TGTGCCAGCAGTTCTCGACAGCACACTGAAGCTTTCTTT. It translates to CASSSRQHTEAFF.

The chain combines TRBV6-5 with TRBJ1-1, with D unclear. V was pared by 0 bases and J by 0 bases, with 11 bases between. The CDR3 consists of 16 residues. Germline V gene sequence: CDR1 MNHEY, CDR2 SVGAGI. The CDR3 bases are TGTGCCAGCAGTTACTCGAGAGCACCCTTGAACACTGAAGCTTTCTTT. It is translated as CASSYSRAPLNTEAFF.

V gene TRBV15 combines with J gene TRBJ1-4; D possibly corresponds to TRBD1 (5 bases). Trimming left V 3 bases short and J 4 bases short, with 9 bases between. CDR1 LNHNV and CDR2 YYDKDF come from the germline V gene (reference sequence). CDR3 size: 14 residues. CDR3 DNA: TGTGCCACCAGCAGGCGACAGATTAATGAAAAACTGTTTTTT. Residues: CATSRRQINEKLFF.

The CDR3 DNA reads TGCGCCAGCGGCGGGACTAGCGGAGCAGATACGCAGTATTTT. Translation: CASGGTSGADTQYF. The chain has TRBV10-2 and TRBJ2-3, with 11 bases aligning to TRBD2. Germline values: CDR1 WSHSY, CDR2 SAAADI. With V trimmed by 8 bases and J by 4 bases, 5 bases remained unmatched. The CDR3 sequence is 14 residues long.

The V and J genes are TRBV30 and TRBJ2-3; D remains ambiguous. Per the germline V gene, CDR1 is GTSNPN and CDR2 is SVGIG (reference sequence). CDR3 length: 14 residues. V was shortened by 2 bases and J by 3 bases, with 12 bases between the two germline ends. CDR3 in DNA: TGTGCCTGGAGTTCACAACACTGGACAGATACGCAGTATTTT. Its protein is CAWSSQHWTDTQYF.

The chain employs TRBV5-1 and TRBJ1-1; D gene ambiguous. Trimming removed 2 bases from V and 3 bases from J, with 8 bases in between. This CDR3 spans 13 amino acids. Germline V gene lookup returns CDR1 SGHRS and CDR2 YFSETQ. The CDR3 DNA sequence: TGCGCCAGCAGCTTTGAGGGTTACACTGAAGCTTTCTTT. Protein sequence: CASSFEGYTEAFF.

CDR3 amino acids: CASSEQGDGYTF. Written as DNA, the CDR3 is TGTGCCAGCAGTGAGCAAGGGGATGGCTACACCTTC. The chain joins TRBV25-1 to TRBJ1-2; D is possibly TRBD1 (5 bases). The CDR3 loop spans 12 amino acids. Trimming removed 3 bases from V and 6 bases from J, with 8 bases in between. Germline CDR1 MGHDK, CDR2 SYGVNS.